This T cell receptor beta chain was sequenced during a study of vaccination and CD4 T cells after COVID-19. Across the study: The study enrolled six male and four female convalescents, two of whom were Hispanic. The authors used overlapping spike peptides from SARS-CoV-2, HCoV-NL63, HCoV-OC43 and HCoV-229E to stimulate cells.

From germline, CDR1 is MNHNS and CDR2 SASEGT. The CDR3 is 15 amino acids. V lost 7 bases and J 1 base, leaving 16 bases between the germline ends. Regarding treatment: roughly 10-day PBMC culture with coronavirus spike peptide pools or control peptides (ViraFEST assay). Investigators obtained the unexposed donor's CD4+ T cells before the COVID-19 pandemic (2011-2018). With respect to this clonotype: Antigen unknown.

With the Oncomine TCR Beta short-read assay, DNA from cultured CD4+ T cells was sequenced. TCRdb independently ran MiXCR on the PCR reads; one entry per CDR3 protein. The table records about 6,700 distinct CDR3 sequences, 52% of them present only once. The TCR originated in a human donor in good health. V usage is TRBV6-1 and J usage is TRBJ1-2; maybe TRBD1 (5 bases). The sequencing sample was made of CD4+ T cells from blood, cultured in vitro. The CDR3 DNA reads TGTGCCAGCATACCGCTGGGGCCTTTTAACTATGGCTACACCTTC. It translates to CASIPLGPFNYGYTF.